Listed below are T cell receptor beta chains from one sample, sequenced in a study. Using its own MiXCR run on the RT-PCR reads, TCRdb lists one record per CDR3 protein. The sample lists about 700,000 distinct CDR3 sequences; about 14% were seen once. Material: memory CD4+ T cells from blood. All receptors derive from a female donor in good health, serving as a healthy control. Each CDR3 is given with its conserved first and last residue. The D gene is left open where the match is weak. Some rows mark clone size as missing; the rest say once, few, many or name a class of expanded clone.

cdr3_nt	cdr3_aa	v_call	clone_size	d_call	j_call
TGCAGCGTTTCTACAGGGGGCGTCACTGAAGCTTTCTTT	CSVSTGGVTEAFF	TRBV29-1	few	TRBD1	TRBJ1-1
TGTGCCAGCAGACCACCCCAGGACAGGGGGGAGCAGTACTTC	CASRPPQDRGEQYF	TRBV6-6	.	TRBD1	TRBJ2-7
TGCAGTGCTAGATCAGGTAGTACCACTGAAGCTTTCTTT	CSARSGSTTEAFF	TRBV20-1	.	.	TRBJ1-1
TGTGCCAGCAGCTGGGGACTAGCGGGAGCGAGCTCCTACAATGAGCAGTTCTTC	CASSWGLAGASSYNEQFF	TRBV7-9	many	TRBD2	TRBJ2-1
TGTGCCAGCAGCGCCATCCGGGAGCCTGTTCATACGCAGTATTTT	CASSAIREPVHTQYF	TRBV11-2	many	.	TRBJ2-3
TGTGCCAGCAAGAAGACTGGCACAGATACGCAGTATTTT	CASKKTGTDTQYF	TRBV6-1	.	.	TRBJ2-3
TGTGCCAGCAGCGTAGATGTATACACCGGGGAGCTGTTTTTT	CASSVDVYTGELFF	TRBV9	few	.	TRBJ2-2
TGTGCCAGCAGCTTAATGGGGGTCGAGGGCACTGAAGCTTTCTTT	CASSLMGVEGTEAFF	TRBV7-2	.	.	TRBJ1-1
TGTGCCAGCAGGCTACAGGGGGATAGCACAGATACGCAGTATTTT	CASRLQGDSTDTQYF	TRBV6-5	.	TRBD1	TRBJ2-3
TGCGCCAGCAGCATGACAGGGTTGGACACTGAAGCTTTCTTT	CASSMTGLDTEAFF	TRBV5-1	.	TRBD1	TRBJ1-1
TGCGCCAGCAGTTGGACCGGGGGGATCAACAATGAGCAGTTCTTC	CASSWTGGINNEQFF	TRBV4-1	.	TRBD2	TRBJ2-1
TGCAGTGCTAGAGATTCTGGGGGACGGGACACTGAAGCTTTCTTT	CSARDSGGRDTEAFF	TRBV20-1	few	.	TRBJ1-1
TGTGCCAGCAGCACTACACAAAAACTAGCGGGAGGGTACGGTGAGCAGTTCTTC	CASSTTQKLAGGYGEQFF	TRBV7-9	few	TRBD2	TRBJ2-1
TGTGCCGCCCAACAGGGAGGGTCTGGAAACACCATATATTTT	CAAQQGGSGNTIYF	TRBV30	few	.	TRBJ1-3
TGTGCCAGCAGTTTACGGGACAGCGAGACAGATACGCAGTATTTT	CASSLRDSETDTQYF	TRBV6-2/TRBV6-3	.	TRBD1	TRBJ2-3